This T cell receptor beta chain emerged from a study of blood T cell repertoires in COVID-19. About the study: Material from acute and convalescent COVID-19 was sourced from the United States, Italy and Spain. T cells, B-cell-depleted T cells, or PBMCs provided the cDNA or gDNA that served as material.

The germline V gene encodes CDR1 SGHRS and CDR2 YFSETQ. This CDR3 is 15 amino acids long. V dropped 6 bases and J dropped 2; count of bases not matched to a gene: 8. In the source study's methods: Amplification of reference gene primers was used by the study to estimate nucleated cell counts. Generated by immunoSEQ multiplex PCR, the TCRdb table keeps only in-frame clones and is missing some. D and trimming come from the DNA, and the V and J calls and clone size come from that table. Of tens of thousands of clones in the sample, about 80% were seen once. The sequenced material came from peripheral blood. This clonotype originated in a man between 65 and 85 years old with acute or convalescent COVID-19. The V and J genes are TRBV5-1 and TRBJ1-3, with 7 positions matching TRBD1. The DNA of the CDR3 is TGCGCCAGCACGGTGGGCGACAGGGCTGGAAACACCATATATTTT. Amino acids: CASTVGDRAGNTIYF.